This TCR beta chain is from a study of T cell responses to AZD1222 COVID-19 vaccine. This CDR3 comprises 13 residues. V was pared by 7 bases and J by 7 bases, with 11 bases between. The germline gives CDR1 LNHDA, CDR2 SQIVND (reference sequence). Study conclusions and caveats: Recipients of AZD1222 seropositive at baseline numbered only 5 or 6. Spike-specific TCR breadth and depth both grew after two AZD1222 doses. Mapped onto spike, vaccine-associated CD4 TCRs spanned it and were dominant at 160-218 and 743-854.

Profiled with immunoSEQ multiplex PCR; TCRdb holds only in-frame clones, not every one. The sample shows tens of thousands of clones, roughly 83% of them seen only once. To note about this clone: Its antigen is currently unknown.

This clonotype was obtained from an adult who received the AZD1222 COVID-19 vaccine. Here the sequenced sample was peripheral blood, taken 28 days after the second AZD1222 dose. The J gene is TRBJ1-6, the V gene TRBV19; TRBD1 might be the D (5 bases). For the CDR3, the DNA is TGTGCCAGTAATGACAGAACAAATTCACCCCTCCACTTT. Protein: CASNDRTNSPLHF.